Reported below is one T cell receptor (beta chain). Its target is unknown. The CDR3 is 13 amino acids. CDR1 and CDR2 from the germline V gene are SEHNR and FQNEAQ (reference sequence). Trimming left V 10 bases short and J 2 bases short, with 14 bases between. For the second PCR, which ran for roughly 7 to 11 cycles, a sample-barcoded 5' primer and a J-beta primer mix were used. TCRdb analysed the 5' RACE reads with MiXCR anew, one entry per CDR3 protein. The sample contains fewer than 800,000 distinct CDR3 sequences, 25% of which appear only once. The record originates from a study of blood T cells in healthy people across ages. Study results and caveats: Diversity figures derived from one million T cells were judged to underestimate the true value.

The same specimen was also included in a second study, on T cells of mothers and their children. That source reports: Material was donated by three healthy Caucasian mothers and their six children.

The chain recombines TRBV7-9 with TRBJ2-5; no firm D call. The sequence was collected from a boy between 10 and 17 years old in good health. Specimen: blood. CDR3 amino acids: CATKPWQQETQYF. In DNA form, the CDR3 reads TGTGCCACCAAACCGTGGCAGCAAGAGACCCAGTACTTC.